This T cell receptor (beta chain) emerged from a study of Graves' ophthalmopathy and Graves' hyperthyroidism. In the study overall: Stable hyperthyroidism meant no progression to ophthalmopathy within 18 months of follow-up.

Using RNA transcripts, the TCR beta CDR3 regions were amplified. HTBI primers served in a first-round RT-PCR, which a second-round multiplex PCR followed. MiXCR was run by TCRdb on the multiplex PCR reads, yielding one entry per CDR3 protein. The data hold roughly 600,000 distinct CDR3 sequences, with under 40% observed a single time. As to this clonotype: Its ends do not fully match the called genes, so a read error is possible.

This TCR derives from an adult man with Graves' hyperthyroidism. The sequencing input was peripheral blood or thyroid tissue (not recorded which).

CDR3 nucleotides: TGTGCCAGCAGGGAAGACAGGACCCAGTACTTC. Translated: CASREDRTQYF. The chain couples TRBV2 to TRBJ2-5, with D possibly TRBD1 on 5 matching bases. The CDR3 is 11 amino acids. Germline-derived CDR1 and CDR2 are SNHLY and FYNNEI.